A selection of T cell receptor beta chains follows, all from one sample in a study of T cell responses to AZD1222 COVID-19 vaccine. Sequencing used immunoSEQ multiplex PCR; TCRdb keeps in-frame clones, though not all of them. The top ten clones hold roughly 3.2% of a sample with about 140,000 clones, 90% of them seen once. The sequencing here drew on peripheral blood, taken on day 0 of AZD1222 vaccination. The receptors were gathered from an adult in good health. Each CDR3 is given with its conserved first and last residue. Each record gives: J gene, clone size, D gene, V gene, CDR3 DNA, CDR3 protein. A D gene is named only where the DNA matches it firmly. Clone size is shown for a subset of rows, as once, few, many or a class of expanded clone.

TRBJ1-1 | . | . | TRBV7-2 | TGTGCCAGCAGCTTAGCAGGACAGAACACTGAAGCTTTCTTT | CASSLAGQNTEAFF
TRBJ1-1 | . | . | TRBV9 | TGTGCCAGCAGCGTAGGGGCTTTAGAGCAGGCCAACACTGAAGCTTTCTTT | CASSVGALEQANTEAFF
TRBJ1-1 | . | . | TRBV30 | TGTGCCTGGAGTCTGTGGAACACTGAAGCTTTCTTT | CAWSLWNTEAFF
TRBJ1-2 | . | TRBD1 | TRBV4-3 | TGCGCCAGCAGCCAAGAGTTTGGGACAGGGGCCTATGGCTACACCTTC | CASSQEFGTGAYGYTF
TRBJ2-7 | . | . | TRBV19 | TGTGCCAGTAGTGCAGGCCGGGGACCGTCCACGCAGTACTTC | CASSAGRGPSTQYF
TRBJ1-3 | . | . | TRBV19 | TGTGCCAGTAGTATAGACCCCGGGTGGGGTTTTACAGGAAACACCATATATTTT | CASSIDPGWGFTGNTIYF
TRBJ2-4 | . | TRBD2 | TRBV11-2 | TGTGCCAGCAGCCCAAGATTAGCGGGGGGGCTCTTCCAAAACATTCAGTACTTC | CASSPRLAGGLFQNIQYF
TRBJ2-1 | . | . | TRBV2 | TGTGCCAGCAGTCCCTTACTTCCGCAATCAGAGCAGTTCTTC | CASSPLLPQSEQFF
TRBJ2-3 | . | . | TRBV19 | TGTGCCAGTAGTATGGTCCTGACAGATACGCAGTATTTT | CASSMVLTDTQYF
TRBJ2-1 | few | . | TRBV5-4 | TGTGCCAGCAGCTTGGAGGGCAGGGGTAATGAGCAGTTCTTC | CASSLEGRGNEQFF
TRBJ2-7 | . | TRBD2 | TRBV27 | TGTGCCAGCAGTCCCCTAGCGGGGGGTATCGGTTCCTACGAGCAGTACTTC | CASSPLAGGIGSYEQYF
TRBJ2-5 | few | . | TRBV6-2/TRBV6-3 | TGTGCCAGCAGTCAAAGCGGGCCCCAAGAGACCCAGTACTTC | CASSQSGPQETQYF
TRBJ2-3 | . | . | TRBV9 | TGTGCCAGCAGCACCGCCGGAGGGGGGGGCCCGGCAGATACGCAGTATTTT | CASSTAGGGGPADTQYF
TRBJ2-3 | once | TRBD2 | TRBV9 | TGTGCCAGCAGCCACCACCAGACTAGCGGGGCTGGGAGCACAGATACGCAGTATTTT | CASSHHQTSGAGSTDTQYF
TRBJ1-3 | . | . | TRBV3-1/TRBV3-2 | TGTGCCAGCAGCCAAGTTTCGGGGGTCGCTGGAAACACCATATATTTT | CASSQVSGVAGNTIYF
TRBJ2-7 | . | TRBD1 | TRBV5-4 | TGTGCCAGCAGCTCGGGACAGGGAATAAAATTAAGCTCCTACGAGCAGTACTTC | CASSSGQGIKLSSYEQYF
TRBJ1-2 | few | . | TRBV20-1 | TGCAGTGCTAGTTCGCGGTCAGGGCTTGGCTACACCTTC | CSASSRSGLGYTF
TRBJ1-1 | . | . | TRBV19 | TGTGCCAGTAGTATAGGCAGGGCGGGGACTGAAGCTTTCTTT | CASSIGRAGTEAFF
TRBJ2-1 | . | TRBD2 | TRBV11-3 | TGTGCCAGCAGCTACCAGCGGGAGGTGGCTGAGCAGTTCTTC | CASSYQREVAEQFF
TRBJ2-7 | . | . | TRBV11-3 | TGTGCCAGCAGCGGTTATCCGGGACGGATCTCCTACGAGCAGTACTTC | CASSGYPGRISYEQYF
TRBJ1-6 | . | TRBD1 | TRBV7-9 | TGTGCCTCCCGACAGGGGGAATCACCCCTCCACTTT | CASRQGESPLHF
TRBJ1-1 | . | TRBD1 | TRBV11-2 | TGTGCCAGCAGCTTAGTGGTCGGGGGACAGGGGACTGAAGCTTTCTTT | CASSLVVGGQGTEAFF
TRBJ1-5 | . | TRBD1 | TRBV7-2 | TGTGCCAGCAGCTCTGACAGGGGGGTCTATCAGCCCCAGCATTTT | CASSSDRGVYQPQHF
TRBJ2-1 | . | . | TRBV2 | TGTGCCAGCAGTGAAGCCTCGGGGGCCGGGCAGTTCTTC | CASSEASGAGQFF
TRBJ2-2 | . | . | TRBV7-6 | TGTGCCAGCAGCTTTGACGACACCGGGGAGCTGTTTTTT | CASSFDDTGELFF
TRBJ1-2 | . | TRBD1 | TRBV5-6 | TGTGCCAGCAGCAACCGTCGGCAGGGGGGGCCAAAGGGCTATGGCTACACCTTC | CASSNRRQGGPKGYGYTF
TRBJ2-7 | . | . | TRBV11-3 | TGTGCCAGCAGCCGAGGGGGAGCGGACCCCTACGAGCAGTACTTC | CASSRGGADPYEQYF
TRBJ2-3 | . | TRBD1 | TRBV9 | TGTGCCAGCAGCGTGGGGCAGGGGGAGTATGGCACAGATACGCAGTATTTT | CASSVGQGEYGTDTQYF
TRBJ1-2 | once | . | TRBV7-2 | TGTGCCAGCGGTTTGTCTGGGGGGGACTATGGCTACACCTTC | CASGLSGGDYGYTF
TRBJ2-7 | . | . | TRBV6-5 | TGTGCCAGCAGCGCCCTGGCTTACGAGCAGTACTTC | CASSALAYEQYF
TRBJ1-2 | . | . | TRBV20-1 | TGCAGTGCTAGTCTCGGGGCTGTGGATGGCTACACCTTC | CSASLGAVDGYTF
TRBJ2-7 | . | . | TRBV18 | TGTGCCAGCTCACCGACATTAGGCTCCTACGAGCAGTACTTC | CASSPTLGSYEQYF
TRBJ2-7 | . | . | TRBV25-1 | TGTGCCAGCAGTCCCAGACATGGTACCTACGAGCAGTACTTC | CASSPRHGTYEQYF
TRBJ1-5 | once | . | TRBV2 | TGTGCCTGCCATGATGGGGGCAATCAGCCCCAGCATTTT | CACHDGGNQPQHF
TRBJ1-6 | . | . | TRBV30 | TGTGCCTGGAGTGTAGGTGACACTGATTCACCCCTCCACTTT | CAWSVGDTDSPLHF
TRBJ1-2 | . | . | TRBV30 | TGTGCCTGCGAGACAAAGGGTGTAGATATCTATGGCTACACCTTC | CACETKGVDIYGYTF
TRBJ1-1 | many | . | TRBV7-9 | TGTGCCAGCAGCAGAGGACAGATGGAGATGAACACTGAAGCTTTCTTT | CASSRGQMEMNTEAFF
TRBJ2-1 | . | . | TRBV7-8 | TGTGCCAGCAGCTTAGGGGTTGAGAATGAGCAGTTCTTC | CASSLGVENEQFF
TRBJ2-1 | . | . | TRBV19 | TGTGCCAGTAGTATAGGGGAGTACAATGAGCAGTTCTTC | CASSIGEYNEQFF
TRBJ2-3 | . | . | TRBV19 | TGTGCCAGTAGTACCGGCCCCACAGATACGCAGTATTTT | CASSTGPTDTQYF
TRBJ1-4 | . | . | TRBV10-3 | TGTGCCATCGCCGACAGCAATGAAAAACTGTTTTTT | CAIADSNEKLFF
TRBJ2-5 | once | . | TRBV24-1 | TGTGCCACCAGTGATACCTCGTATCAAGAGACCCAGTACTTC | CATSDTSYQETQYF
TRBJ1-2 | . | TRBD1 | TRBV6-1 | TGTGCCAGCAGTGCAAACTTTCCGGGACAGGGGGGGTATGGCTACACCTTC | CASSANFPGQGGYGYTF
TRBJ1-2 | . | . | TRBV15 | TGTGCCACCAGCAGAGATCAGGGACTCTATGGCTACACCTTC | CATSRDQGLYGYTF
TRBJ1-2 | . | TRBD1 | TRBV7-9 | TGTGCCAGCAGCCGGGACAGTAACTATGGCTACACCTTC | CASSRDSNYGYTF
TRBJ1-4 | . | . | TRBV2 | TGTGCCAGCATAAGGTCCTCAACTAATGAAAAACTGTTTTTT | CASIRSSTNEKLFF
TRBJ2-4 | . | TRBD2 | TRBV27 | TGTGCCAGCAGTCCCCCCCCAGGAGCGGGAGATTGGTTGTTGGGCAAAAACATTCAGTACTTC | CASSPPPGAGDWLLGKNIQYF
TRBJ2-3 | . | . | TRBV24-1 | TGTGCCACCAGTGGGTCGGCTGGCACAGATACGCAGTATTTT | CATSGSAGTDTQYF
TRBJ2-2 | . | . | TRBV19 | TGTGCCAGTAGTATAATAGCCGGGACACATAACACCGGGGAGCTGTTTTTT | CASSIIAGTHNTGELFF
TRBJ2-3 | . | TRBD2 | TRBV7-9 | TGTGCCAGCAGCTTAGTAGCGGGGGGCACAGATACGCAGTATTTT | CASSLVAGGTDTQYF
TRBJ1-4 | . | . | TRBV10-3 | TGTGCCATCAGTCACAGCGGAAGTAATGAAAAACTGTTTTTT | CAISHSGSNEKLFF
TRBJ2-3 | . | TRBD2 | TRBV19 | TGTGCCAGTAGTATATCTGGCCGGACTAGCGGCCCTCGGGATACGCAGTATTTT | CASSISGRTSGPRDTQYF
TRBJ1-4 | . | TRBD1 | TRBV10-3 | TGTGCCATCACTAGCGACAGGGGAGAAAAACTGTTTTTT | CAITSDRGEKLFF
TRBJ2-1 | . | TRBD2 | TRBV6-4 | TGTGCCAGCAGTGTCAGCGGGAGTGATTGGGCCTACAATGAGCAGTTCTTC | CASSVSGSDWAYNEQFF
TRBJ1-4 | . | TRBD1 | TRBV5-4 | TGTGCCAGCAGCTTGCTCAGGGGGGATGAAAAACTGTTTTTT | CASSLLRGDEKLFF
TRBJ1-6 | . | . | TRBV5-6 | TGTGCCAGCAGCTGGAGAAGTAATTCACCCCTCCACTTT | CASSWRSNSPLHF